This paragraph covers one T cell receptor beta chain sequence. Its antigen remains unknown. These data are taken from a study of shared clonotypes between healthy human individuals. Overall study results and limits: Apart from blood, nothing was sampled; tissue repertoires likely differ. The small donor group covered limited genetic and exposure diversity. Some clonotypes were shared by all four sorted-subset donors, while others were not shared. The non-shared ones had lower generation probabilities than the shared ones.

All donors were Caucasian adults living in Nashville, Tennessee. Germline CDR1 and CDR2: SGHRS and YFSETQ. This CDR3 has 17 amino acids. V gave up 4 bases and J gave up 2 bases, with 16 bases separating them. The protocol was immunoSEQ multiplex PCR, while the TCRdb copy is restricted to in-frame clones and leaves out a portion. The sample has a few million clones; 80% to 95% are singletons. The chain recombines TRBV5-1 with TRBJ2-6, with D possibly matching TRBD2 (6 bases). The sample comprised naive CD4+ T cells from PBMCs. The subset here: CD45RA+ positively selected. The sequence derives from a man younger than 30 in good health. Some clones in this sample may be carry-over from other donors' samples. The CDR3 is CASSRRRGEAGANVLTF. CDR3 sequence (DNA): TGCGCCAGCAGCCGGAGGAGGGGAGAAGCTGGGGCCAACGTCCTGACTTTC. Variable domain in full (rest from reference TRBV5-1 and TRBJ2-6): KAGVTQTPRYLIKTRGQQVTLSCSPISGHRSVSWYQQTPGQGLQFLFEYFSETQRNKGNFPGRFSGRQFSNSRSEMNVSTLELGDSALYLCASSRRRGEAGANVLTFGAGSRLTVL.